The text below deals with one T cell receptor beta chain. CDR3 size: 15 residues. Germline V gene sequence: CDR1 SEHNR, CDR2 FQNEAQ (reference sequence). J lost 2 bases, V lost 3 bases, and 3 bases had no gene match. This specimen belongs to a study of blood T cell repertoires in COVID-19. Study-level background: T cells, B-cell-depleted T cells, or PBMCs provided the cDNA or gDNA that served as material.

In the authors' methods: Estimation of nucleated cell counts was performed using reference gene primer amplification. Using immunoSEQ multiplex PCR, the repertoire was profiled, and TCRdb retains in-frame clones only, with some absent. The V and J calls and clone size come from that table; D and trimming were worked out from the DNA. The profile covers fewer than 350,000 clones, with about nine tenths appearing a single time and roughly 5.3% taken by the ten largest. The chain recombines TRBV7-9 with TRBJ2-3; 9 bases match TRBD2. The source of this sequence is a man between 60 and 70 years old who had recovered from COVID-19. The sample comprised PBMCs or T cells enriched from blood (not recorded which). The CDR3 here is CASSFLAGNTDTQYF. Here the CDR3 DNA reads TGTGCCAGCAGCTTTCTAGCGGGAAACACAGATACGCAGTATTTT.